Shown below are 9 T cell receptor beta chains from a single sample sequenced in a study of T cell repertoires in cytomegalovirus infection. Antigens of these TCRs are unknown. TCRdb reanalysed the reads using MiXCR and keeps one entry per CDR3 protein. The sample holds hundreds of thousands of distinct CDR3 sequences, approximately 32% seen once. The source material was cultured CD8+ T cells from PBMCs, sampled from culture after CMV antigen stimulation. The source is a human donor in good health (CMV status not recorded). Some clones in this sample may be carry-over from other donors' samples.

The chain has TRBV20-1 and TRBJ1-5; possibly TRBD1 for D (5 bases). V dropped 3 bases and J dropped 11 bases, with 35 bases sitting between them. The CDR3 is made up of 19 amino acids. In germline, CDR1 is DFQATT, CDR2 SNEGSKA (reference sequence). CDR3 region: CSARGLKDDTSILEASQHF. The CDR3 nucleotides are TGCAGTGCTAGGGGACTCAAAGATGATACTTCAATCCTAGAAGCTTCCCAGCATTTT.

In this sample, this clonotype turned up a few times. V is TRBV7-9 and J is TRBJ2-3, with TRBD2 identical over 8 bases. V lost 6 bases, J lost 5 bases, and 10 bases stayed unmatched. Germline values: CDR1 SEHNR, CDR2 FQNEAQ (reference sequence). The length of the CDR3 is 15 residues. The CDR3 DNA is TGTGCCAGCAGTGGAACGGGGGGGAGGTTAGATACGCAGTATTTT. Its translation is CASSGTGGRLDTQYF.

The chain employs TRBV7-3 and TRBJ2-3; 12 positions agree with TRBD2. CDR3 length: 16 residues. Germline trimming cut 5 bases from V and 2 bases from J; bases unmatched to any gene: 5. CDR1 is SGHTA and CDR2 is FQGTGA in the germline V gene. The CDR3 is CASSATSGGNTDTQYF. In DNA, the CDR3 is TGTGCCAGCAGCGCCACTAGCGGGGGGAACACAGATACGCAGTATTTT.

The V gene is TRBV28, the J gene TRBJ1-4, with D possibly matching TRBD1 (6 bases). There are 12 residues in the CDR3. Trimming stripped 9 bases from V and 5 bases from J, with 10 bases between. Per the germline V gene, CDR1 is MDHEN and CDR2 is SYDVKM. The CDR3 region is CASITGNEKLFF. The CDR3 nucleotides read TGTGCCAGTATAACAGGGAATGAAAAACTGTTTTTT.

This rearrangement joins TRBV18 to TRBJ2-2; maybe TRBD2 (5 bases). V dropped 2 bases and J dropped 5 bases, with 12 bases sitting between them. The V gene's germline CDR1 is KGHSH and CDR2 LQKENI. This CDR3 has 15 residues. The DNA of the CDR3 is TGTGCCAGCTCACCAGCGGGCGCGGAAACCGGGGAGCTGTTTTTT. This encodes CASSPAGAETGELFF.

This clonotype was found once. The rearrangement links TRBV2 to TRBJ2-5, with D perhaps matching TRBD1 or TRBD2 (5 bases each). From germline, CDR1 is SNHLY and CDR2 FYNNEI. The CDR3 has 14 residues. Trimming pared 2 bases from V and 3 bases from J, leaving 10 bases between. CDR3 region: CASSERGTKETQYF. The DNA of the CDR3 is TGTGCCAGCAGTGAACGAGGGACCAAAGAGACCCAGTACTTC.

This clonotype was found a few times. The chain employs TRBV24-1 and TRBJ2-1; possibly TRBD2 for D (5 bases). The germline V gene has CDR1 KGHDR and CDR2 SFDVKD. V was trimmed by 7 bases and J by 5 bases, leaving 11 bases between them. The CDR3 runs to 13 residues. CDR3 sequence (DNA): TGTGCCACCAGCACCGGAGGTGACAATGAGCAGTTCTTC. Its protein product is CATSTGGDNEQFF.

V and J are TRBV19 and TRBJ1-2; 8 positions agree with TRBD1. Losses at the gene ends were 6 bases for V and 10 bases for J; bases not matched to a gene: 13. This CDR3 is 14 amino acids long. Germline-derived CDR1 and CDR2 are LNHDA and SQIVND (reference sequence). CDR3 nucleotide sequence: TGTGCCAGTAGCATGGACAGGGTGAAAGTTACCTACACCTTC. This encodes CASSMDRVKVTYTF.

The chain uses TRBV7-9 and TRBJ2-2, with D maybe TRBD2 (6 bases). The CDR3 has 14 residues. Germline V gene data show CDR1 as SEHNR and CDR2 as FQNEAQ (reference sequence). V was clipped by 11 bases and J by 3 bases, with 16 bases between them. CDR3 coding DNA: TGTGCCGTCTACGGGACTTTACACACCGGGGAGCTGTTTTTT. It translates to CAVYGTLHTGELFF.